This passage covers 10 T cell receptor beta chains from one sample sequenced in a study of blood T cell repertoires in COVID-19. Clones were read by immunoSEQ multiplex PCR, and TCRdb kept only the in-frame ones, dropping some. This sample has fewer than 400,000 clones, with approximately 90% found just once. Sequencing was done on a sample of PBMCs or T cells enriched from blood (not recorded which). These receptors were obtained from a woman in her forties or fifties who had recovered from COVID-19.

This chain connects TRBV23-1 to TRBJ1-2, with a possible D match to TRBD1 (6 bases). TRBV23-1 is marked as an open reading frame, function uncertain. With 8 bases removed from V and 6 bases from J, the gap between germline ends came to 13 bases. CDR3 length: 12 amino acids. CDR3 sequence: CASLRGLNGYTF. CDR3 nucleotide sequence: TGCGCCAGCTTAAGGGGGTTAAATGGCTACACCTTC.

DNA of the CDR3: TGCGCCAGCAGCCAAGAGACCAGGGCCGGCTACACCTTC. Translating it yields CASSQETRAGYTF. The chain carries TRBV4-3 and TRBJ1-2; perhaps TRBD1 as D (5 bases). The CDR3 spans 13 residues. Trimming left V 0 bases short and J 8 bases short, with 10 bases between. The V gene's germline CDR1 is LGHNA and CDR2 YSLEER.

The gene calls are TRBV21-1 and TRBJ1-4. TRBV21-1 is recorded as a pseudogene. The CDR3 runs 19 residues. This chain's CDR3 is CASSAPGLHFLATNEKLFF. The CDR3, as DNA: TGTGCCAGCAGCGCCCCGGGACTTCATTTTTTGGCAACTAATGAAAAACTGTTTTTT.

The V gene is TRBV19, the J gene TRBJ2-7; tentatively, D is TRBD2 (6 bases). Germline V gene sequence: CDR1 LNHDA, CDR2 SQIVND (reference sequence). The CDR3 sequence is 14 residues long. V was cut by 3 bases and J by 3 bases, with 12 bases left in between. The CDR3 sequence is CASSIGSGLYEQYF. CDR3 nucleotides: TGTGCCAGTAGTATTGGTAGCGGACTCTACGAGCAGTACTTC.

The rearrangement uses TRBV29-1 and TRBJ2-1; no clear D gene. This CDR3 spans 13 amino acids. CDR1 is SQVTM and CDR2 is ANQGSEA in the germline V gene. V was trimmed by 7 bases and J by 3 bases, leaving 13 bases between them. The chain's CDR3 is CSAFFLSYNEQFF. The CDR3 region has the DNA TGCAGCGCCTTCTTTTTGAGCTACAATGAGCAGTTCTTC.

This chain uses TRBV5-1 with TRBJ1-5; TRBD1 matches at 9 bases. Germline V gives CDR1 SGHRS, CDR2 YFSETQ. CDR3 length equals 16 residues. Unmatched junction bases numbered 7, after V lost 0 bases and J lost 6 bases. The CDR3 DNA is TGCGCCAGCAGCTTGGGCGACAGGGGGTTCGGTCAGCCCCAGCATTTT. It specifies CASSLGDRGFGQPQHF. The full variable domain, rest sourced from reference TRBV5-1 and TRBJ1-5, is KAGVTQTPRYLIKTRGQQVTLSCSPISGHRSVSWYQQTPGQGLQFLFEYFSETQRNKGNFPGRFSGRQFSNSRSEMNVSTLELGDSALYLCASSLGDRGFGQPQHFGDGTRLSIL.

This chain joins TRBV19 and TRBJ1-2, with D possibly TRBD1 on 5 matching bases. This CDR3 comprises 12 residues. The V end was cut by 3 bases, the J end by 8 bases, with 10 bases between. In germline, CDR1 is LNHDA, CDR2 SQIVND (reference sequence). The CDR3 here is CASSILDMGYTF. CDR3 DNA: TGTGCCAGTAGTATCCTGGACATGGGCTACACCTTC.

V is TRBV5-1 and J is TRBJ2-6, with a tentative D call TRBD1 (5 bases). The CDR3 covers 17 residues. From germline, CDR1 is SGHRS and CDR2 YFSETQ. V was pared by 0 bases and J by 0 bases, with 10 bases between. The DNA for the CDR3 is TGCGCCAGCAGCTTGGGGACACGTTACTCTGGGGCCAACGTCCTGACTTTC. This gives the protein CASSLGTRYSGANVLTF.

The chain has TRBV6-5 and TRBJ2-7, with 7 positions matching TRBD2. The CDR3 length is 12 residues. Germline CDR1 and CDR2: MNHEY and SVGAGI. V lost 10 bases, J lost 4 bases, and 7 bases stayed unmatched. The CDR3 spells CATTEGGYEQYF. The CDR3 DNA is TGTGCCACTACCGAGGGAGGGTACGAGCAGTACTTC.

The chain recombines TRBV2 with TRBJ1-1, with 7 bases fitting TRBD1. V was clipped by 6 bases and J by 8 bases; unmatched bases: 3. The CDR3 spans 11 residues. The germline V gene has CDR1 SNHLY and CDR2 FYNNEI. The CDR3 DNA sequence: TGTGCCAGCAGCAGACAGGGCGAAGCTTTCTTT. It translates to CASSRQGEAFF.